These 24 T cell receptor beta chains came from one sample sequenced in a study of cytomegalovirus exposure and HLA in healthy donors. It was with 60 Vbeta and 13 Jbeta primers that the PCR ran. Here immunoSEQ multiplex PCR was the method, and the copy in TCRdb shows in-frame clones only, minus some. This repertoire shows roughly 120,000 clones, roughly 80% found once; its top ten account for less than 5.5%. The sample comprised PBMCs. The receptors shown here come from a man between 45 and 60 years old in good health and CMV-seropositive.

This clone occurred a few times. The chain is built from TRBV19 and TRBJ2-3; D remains unclear. The CDR3 totals 15 residues. Germline V gene data show CDR1 as LNHDA and CDR2 as SQIVND (reference sequence). V was clipped by 3 bases and J by 4 bases, with 14 bases between them. Here the CDR3 reads CASSMGMQVSDTQYF. Written as DNA, the CDR3 is TGTGCCAGTAGTATGGGTATGCAGGTCTCAGATACGCAGTATTTT. Variable domain in full (rest from reference TRBV19 and TRBJ2-3): DGGITQSPKYLFRKEGQNVTLSCEQNLNHDAMYWYRQDPGQGLRLIYYSQIVNDFQKGDIAEGYSVSREKKESFPLTVTSAQKNPTAFYLCASSMGMQVSDTQYFGPGTRLTVL.

The rearrangement links TRBV7-8 to TRBJ2-3, with 12 bases lining up with TRBD2. This CDR3 region has 15 residues. Trimming cost V 4 bases and J 6 bases; bases outside gene matches: 5. Germline loops: CDR1 SGHVS, CDR2 FQNEAQ. The CDR3 loop is CASSSSGRARDTQYF. The CDR3 coding sequence is TGTGCCAGCAGCTCTAGCGGGAGGGCCCGGGATACGCAGTATTTT.

This chain connects TRBV28 to TRBJ1-5, with 7 nucleotides matching TRBD1. Germline loops: CDR1 MDHEN, CDR2 SYDVKM. This CDR3 comprises 17 residues. V lost 4 bases and J lost 0; bases outside the gene matches: 9. CDR3 DNA: TGTGCCAGCAGTTCCGGGACAGCCCCATATAGCAATCAGCCCCAGCATTTT. This codes for CASSSGTAPYSNQPQHF.

The V gene is TRBV5-1, the J gene TRBJ1-3, with TRBD1 matching over 8 bases. V dropped 4 bases and J dropped 3; count of bases not matched to a gene: 6. The CDR3 has 15 amino acids. The germline gives CDR1 SGHRS, CDR2 YFSETQ. DNA for the CDR3: TGCGCCAGCAGCATCCAGGGGGCAGGTGGAAACACCATATATTTT. Protein product: CASSIQGAGGNTIYF.

The rearrangement uses TRBV7-6 and TRBJ2-7; TRBD2 aligns across 9 bases. CDR1 is SGHVS and CDR2 is FNYEAQ in the germline V gene. V shed 8 bases and J 6 bases; nucleotides not matched to a gene: 11. CDR3 length: 14 amino acids. CDR3 residues: CASSKDTSGCEQYF. The CDR3 bases are TGTGCCAGCTCGAAGGACACTAGCGGGTGCGAGCAGTACTTC.

The V gene is TRBV12-5, the J gene TRBJ2-3; no reliable D call. The CDR3 runs 14 residues. Trimming removed 6 bases at V and 2 bases at J, with 12 bases between. Germline-derived CDR1 and CDR2 are LGHNT and FRNRAP. CDR3 nucleotide sequence: TGTGCTAGTGGCGAACTCCCTAACACAGATACGCAGTATTTT. Translated, it gives CASGELPNTDTQYF. The full variable domain, completed using reference TRBV12-5 and TRBJ2-3, is DARVTQTPRHKVTEMGQEVTMRCQPILGHNTVFWYRQTMMQGLELLAYFRNRAPLDDSGMPKDRFSAEMPDATLATLKIQPSEPRDSAVYFCASGELPNTDTQYFGPGTRLTVL.

The J gene is TRBJ2-3, the V gene TRBV5-1, with D possibly being TRBD2 (5 bases). The CDR3 contains 14 residues. From germline, CDR1 is SGHRS and CDR2 YFSETQ. The ends were cut back, 1 base at V and 4 bases at J, with 10 bases in the middle. This CDR3 reads CASSLSVGADTQYF. Written as DNA, the CDR3 is TGCGCCAGCAGCTTGTCGGTCGGGGCAGATACGCAGTATTTT.

In DNA form, the CDR3 reads TGCGCCAGCAGCTCTAGCGGGAGTCGGGCCGGGGAGCTGTTTTTT. This codes for CASSSSGSRAGELFF. The rearrangement links TRBV5-1 to TRBJ2-2; 10 nucleotides line up with TRBD2. The junction had 5 bases not matched to a gene; V was cut back by 3 bases and J by 6 bases. Germline V lookup: CDR1 SGHRS, CDR2 YFSETQ. The CDR3 covers 15 residues.

This chain uses TRBV19 with TRBJ2-3; 9 bases are shared with TRBD1. CDR1 and CDR2 (germline): LNHDA, SQIVND (reference sequence). The CDR3 is made up of 14 amino acids. J was trimmed by 5 bases and V by 5 bases; bases with no gene match: 5. CDR3 nucleotides: TGTGCCAGTAGTGGAGGGGACAGGGAAGATACGCAGTATTTT. Translation: CASSGGDREDTQYF. The full variable domain, rest sourced from reference TRBV19 and TRBJ2-3, is DGGITQSPKYLFRKEGQNVTLSCEQNLNHDAMYWYRQDPGQGLRLIYYSQIVNDFQKGDIAEGYSVSREKKESFPLTVTSAQKNPTAFYLCASSGGDREDTQYFGPGTRLTVL.

The J gene is TRBJ2-3, the V gene TRBV15; D is unclear. Germline-derived CDR1 and CDR2 are LNHNV and YYDKDF (reference sequence). V was shortened by 0 bases and J by 9 bases, with 10 bases between the two germline ends. The CDR3 extends over 13 amino acids. The CDR3 DNA sequence: TGTGCCACCAGCAGAGATCGCGGTCCGACGCAGTATTTT. It encodes CATSRDRGPTQYF.

A single count supports this clone. The chain combines TRBV6-5 with TRBJ2-3; perhaps TRBD2 as D (6 bases). Looked up from germline, CDR1 is MNHEY and CDR2 is SVGAGI. The V end was cut by 6 bases, the J end by 0 bases, with 13 bases between. This CDR3 contains 15 residues. The chain's CDR3 is CASRPGGGSTDTQYF. The CDR3 region has the DNA TGTGCCAGCAGGCCTGGGGGAGGAAGCACAGATACGCAGTATTTT.

The gene calls are TRBV4-2 and TRBJ1-1; TRBD1 aligns across 8 bases. Germline values: CDR1 LGHNA, CDR2 YNFKEQ. Trimming cost V 0 bases and J 6 bases; bases outside gene matches: 6. The CDR3 is made up of 15 amino acids. This CDR3 reads CASSQDTGGTPEAFF. For the CDR3, the DNA is TGTGCCAGCAGCCAAGACACAGGGGGTACCCCTGAAGCTTTCTTT.

The chain is built from TRBV6-6 and TRBJ2-1, with 8 positions matching TRBD1. This CDR3 comprises 16 residues. V shed 2 bases and J 0 bases; nucleotides not matched to a gene: 3. The V gene's germline CDR1 is MNHNY and CDR2 SVGAGI (reference sequence). The CDR3 sequence: CASSYDGQGSYNEQFF. DNA of the CDR3: TGTGCCAGCAGTTACGATGGACAGGGCTCCTACAATGAGCAGTTCTTC.

Worth noting for this clone: The sample carries other DNA sequences with the same CDR3. The chain uses TRBV30 and TRBJ1-6; D uncertain. Germline assignment: CDR1 GTSNPN and CDR2 SVGIG (reference sequence). The CDR3 is 14 amino acids. V lost 0 bases to trimming and J lost 7 bases, with 10 bases between them. Here the CDR3 reads CAWSVGQSNSPLHF. Written as DNA, the CDR3 is TGTGCCTGGAGTGTTGGGCAGAGCAATTCACCCCTCCACTTT. The complete variable domain, with remaining parts taken from reference TRBV30 and TRBJ1-6, reads SQTIHQWPATLVQPVGSPLSLECTVEGTSNPNLYWYRQAAGRGLQLLFYSVGIGQISSEVPQNLSASRPQDRQFILSSKKLLLSDSGFYLCAWSVGQSNSPLHFGNGTRLTVT.

This chain links TRBV5-4 with TRBJ2-5; D remains unclear. Germline V gene data show CDR1 as SGHNT and CDR2 as YYREEE (reference sequence). V lost 1 base and J 4 bases, leaving 5 bases between the germline ends. The CDR3 is 12 amino acids. The chain's CDR3 is CASSLPGETQYF. The CDR3 coding sequence is TGTGCCAGCAGCTTGCCGGGAGAGACCCAGTACTTC. Drawing the rest from reference TRBV5-4 and TRBJ2-5, the complete variable domain is ETGVTQSPTHLIKTRGQQVTLRCSSQSGHNTVSWYQQALGQGPQFIFQYYREEENGRGNFPPRFSGLQFPNYSSELNVNALELDDSALYLCASSLPGETQYFGPGTRLLVL.

This clone has just a few counts. The chain is built from TRBV2 and TRBJ2-7; 9 bases line up with TRBD1. V shed 6 bases and J 5 bases; nucleotides not matched to a gene: 8. CDR3 length: 14 amino acids. Germline V CDR1 and CDR2: SNHLY, FYNNEI. DNA for the CDR3: TGTGCCAGCAGCCTAGACAGGGGGAGGAACGAGCAGTACTTC. Translating it yields CASSLDRGRNEQYF.

This clone turned up a few times. This rearrangement joins TRBV28 to TRBJ2-7; 10 nucleotides match TRBD1. Trimming removed 4 bases from V and 5 bases from J; junction bases left unmatched: 14. Germline V gene sequence: CDR1 MDHEN, CDR2 SYDVKM. This CDR3 comprises 17 residues. CDR3 loop: CASSSPLGTGVPHEQYF. The CDR3 bases are TGTGCCAGCAGTTCCCCCCTAGGGACAGGGGTCCCCCACGAGCAGTACTTC.

This sequence joins TRBV7-6 and TRBJ2-7; tentatively, D is TRBD1 (5 bases). Trimming shortened V by 1 base and J by 1 base, and 8 bases separated the two germline ends. In germline, CDR1 is SGHVS, CDR2 FNYEAQ. The CDR3 has 14 amino acids. The CDR3: CASSLGSGSYEQYF. For the CDR3, the DNA is TGTGCCAGCAGCTTAGGTTCAGGGTCCTACGAGCAGTACTTC.

V gene TRBV25-1 combines with J gene TRBJ1-3; the D gene is possibly TRBD1 (5 bases). V shed 6 bases and J shed 4 bases, with 16 bases lying between them. This CDR3 has 15 residues. Germline-derived CDR1 and CDR2 are MGHDK and SYGVNS. CDR3 amino acids: CASSPRGGYGNTIYF. CDR3 coding DNA: TGTGCCAGCAGCCCAAGGGGAGGGTACGGAAACACCATATATTTT.

This rearrangement joins TRBV18 to TRBJ1-1; no clear D. The CDR3 length is 14 residues. With 4 bases removed from V and 2 bases from J, the gap between germline ends came to 11 bases. Germline CDR1 and CDR2: KGHSH and LQKENI. The CDR3: CASSLQDLNTEAFF. The CDR3, as DNA: TGTGCCAGCTCACTACAAGATTTAAACACTGAAGCTTTCTTT.

V gene TRBV6-1 combines with J gene TRBJ1-1; no definite D call. CDR3 length: 13 amino acids. Trimming removed 8 bases at V and 3 bases at J, with 13 bases between. Germline CDR1 MNHNS, CDR2 SASEGT. As DNA, the CDR3 is TGTGCCAGCCGATGGCCATTGGACACTGAAGCTTTCTTT. It is translated as CASRWPLDTEAFF.

The CDR3 here is CASRGTGLAGGVGTGELFF. The CDR3 DNA follows: TGTGCCAGTAGGGGAACGGGACTAGCGGGAGGAGTGGGTACCGGGGAGCTGTTTTTT. The chain combines TRBV19 with TRBJ2-2; 15 nucleotides agree with TRBD2. Germline V gene sequence: CDR1 LNHDA, CDR2 SQIVND (reference sequence). V was pared by 6 bases and J by 5 bases, with 13 bases of the junction left unmatched. This CDR3 contains 19 residues.

V is TRBV15 and J is TRBJ1-5; perhaps TRBD1 as D (5 bases). V was pared by 2 bases and J by 2 bases, with 13 bases between. This CDR3 spans 16 amino acids. Germline V lookup: CDR1 LNHNV, CDR2 YYDKDF (reference sequence). The CDR3 DNA sequence: TGTGCCACCAGCAGATCGCGGGGGGTTGGCAATCAGCCCCAGCATTTT. The encoded protein is CATSRSRGVGNQPQHF.

DNA for the CDR3: TGTGCCATCAGTCCTCCGTTAGCGGACAGGGGAAGATTTGGCAATCAGCCCCAGCATTTT. Translating it yields CAISPPLADRGRFGNQPQHF. V usage is TRBV10-3 and J usage is TRBJ1-5; TRBD1 matches at 9 bases. The germline gives CDR1 ENHRY, CDR2 SYGVKD. V lost 5 bases to trimming and J lost 2 bases; unmatched junction nucleotides: 19. The CDR3 runs 20 residues.